This T cell receptor beta chain was documented in a study of T cells in Graves' hyperthyroidism and ophthalmopathy. This clonotype was seen repeatedly, ten times or more. CDR1 is MGHDK, CDR2 SYGVNS, per germline. The CDR3 is 19 amino acids. Losses at the gene ends were 4 bases for V and 6 bases for J; bases not matched to a gene: 15. Regions amplified from RNA transcripts were the TCR beta CDR3 regions. Using the HTBI primer set, a first-round RT-PCR was run on the TCR CDR3. TCRdb re-called the multiplex PCR reads with MiXCR, one entry per CDR3 protein. The table has some 250,000 distinct CDR3 sequences, approximately 15% seen once; the top ten hold about 14%. Exclusions: uncontrolled infection, other autoimmune disease, pregnancy, lactation. Thyroid ultrasound and orbital computed tomography, with clinical symptoms and serum thyroxine and TRAb, informed diagnoses. Source material for PBMCs was 9 to 10 ml fresh peripheral blood.

The clonotype comes from a woman aged 40-49 years with Graves' hyperthyroidism that later progressed to Graves' ophthalmopathy. This chain joins TRBV25-1 and TRBJ2-4; 13 bases agree with TRBD2. The sample was blood. CDR3 in amino acids: CASSGHERGLAGPINIQYF. CDR3 sequence (DNA): TGTGCCAGCAGTGGTCACGAACGGGGACTAGCGGGGCCCATAAACATTCAGTACTTC. Variable domain in full (rest from reference TRBV25-1 and TRBJ2-4): EADIYQTPRYLVIGTGKKITLECSQTMGHDKMYWYQQDPGMELHLIHYSYGVNSTEKGDLSSESTVSRIRTEHFPLTLESARPSHTSQYLCASSGHERGLAGPINIQYFGAGTRLSVL.